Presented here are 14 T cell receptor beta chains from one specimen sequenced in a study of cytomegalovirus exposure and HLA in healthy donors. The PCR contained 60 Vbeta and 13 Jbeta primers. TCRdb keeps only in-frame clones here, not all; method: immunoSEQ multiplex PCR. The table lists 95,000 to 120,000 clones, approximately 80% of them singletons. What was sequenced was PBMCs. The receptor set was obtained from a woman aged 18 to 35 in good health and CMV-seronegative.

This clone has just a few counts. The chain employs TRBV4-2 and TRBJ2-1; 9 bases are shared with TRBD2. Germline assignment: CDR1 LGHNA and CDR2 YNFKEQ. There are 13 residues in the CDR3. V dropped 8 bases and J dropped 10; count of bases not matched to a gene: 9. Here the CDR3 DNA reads TGTGCCAGCTGCCCGACTAGCGGAAGGGAGCAGTTCTTC. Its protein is CASCPTSGREQFF.

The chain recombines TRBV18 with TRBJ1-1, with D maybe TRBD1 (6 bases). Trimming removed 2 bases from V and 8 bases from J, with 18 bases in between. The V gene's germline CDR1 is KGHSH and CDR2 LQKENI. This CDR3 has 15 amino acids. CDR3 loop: CASSPLDLGASEAFF. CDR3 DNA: TGTGCCAGCTCACCATTGGATTTGGGGGCGTCCGAAGCTTTCTTT.

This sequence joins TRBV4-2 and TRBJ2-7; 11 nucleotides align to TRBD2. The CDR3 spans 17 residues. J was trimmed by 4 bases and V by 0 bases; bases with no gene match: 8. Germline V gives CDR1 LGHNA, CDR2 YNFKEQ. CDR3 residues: CASSQELAGGLRYEQYF. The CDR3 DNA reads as TGTGCCAGCAGCCAAGAGCTAGCGGGAGGTCTGAGGTACGAGCAGTACTTC.

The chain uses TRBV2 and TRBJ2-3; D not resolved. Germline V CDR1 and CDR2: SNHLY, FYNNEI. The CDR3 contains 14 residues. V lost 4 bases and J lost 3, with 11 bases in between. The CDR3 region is CASSVFALTDTQYF. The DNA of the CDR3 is TGTGCCAGCAGTGTATTCGCGTTGACAGATACGCAGTATTTT.

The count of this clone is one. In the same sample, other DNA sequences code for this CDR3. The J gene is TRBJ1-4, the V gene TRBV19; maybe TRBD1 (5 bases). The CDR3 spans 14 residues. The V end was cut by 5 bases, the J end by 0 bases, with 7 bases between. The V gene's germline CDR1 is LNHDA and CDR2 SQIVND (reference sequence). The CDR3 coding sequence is TGTGCCAGTAGTTCGGGGGCAACTAATGAAAAACTGTTTTTT. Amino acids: CASSSGATNEKLFF.

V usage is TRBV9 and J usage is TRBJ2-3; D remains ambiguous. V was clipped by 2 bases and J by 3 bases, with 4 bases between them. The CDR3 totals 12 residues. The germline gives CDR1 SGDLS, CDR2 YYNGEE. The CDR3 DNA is TGTGCCAGCAGCGTTACAACAGATACGCAGTATTTT. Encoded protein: CASSVTTDTQYF.

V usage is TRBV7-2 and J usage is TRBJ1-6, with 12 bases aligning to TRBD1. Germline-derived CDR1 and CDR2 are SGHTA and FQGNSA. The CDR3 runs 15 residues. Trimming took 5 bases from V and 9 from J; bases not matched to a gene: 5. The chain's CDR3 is CASSPGQGAGSPLHF. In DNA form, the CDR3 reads TGTGCCAGCAGCCCGGGACAGGGGGCTGGTTCACCCCTCCACTTT. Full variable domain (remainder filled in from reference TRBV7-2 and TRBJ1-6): GAGVSQSPSNKVTEKGKDVELRCDPISGHTALYWYRQSLGQGLEFLIYFQGNSAPDKSGLPSDRFSAERTGGSVSTLTIQRTQQEDSAVYLCASSPGQGAGSPLHFGNGTRLTVT.

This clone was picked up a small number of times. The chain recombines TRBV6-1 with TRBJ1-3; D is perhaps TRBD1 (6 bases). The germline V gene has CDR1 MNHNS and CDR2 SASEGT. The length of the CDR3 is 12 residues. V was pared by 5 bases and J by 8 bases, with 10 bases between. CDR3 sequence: CASSSQGYTIYF. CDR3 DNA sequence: TGTGCCAGCAGTTCCCAGGGGTACACCATATATTTT.

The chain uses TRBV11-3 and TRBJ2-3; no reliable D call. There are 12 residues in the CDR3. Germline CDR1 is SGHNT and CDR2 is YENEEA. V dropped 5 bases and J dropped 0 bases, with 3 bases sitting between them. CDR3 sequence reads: CASSLSTDTQYF. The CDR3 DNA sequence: TGTGCCAGCAGCCTTAGCACAGATACGCAGTATTTT.

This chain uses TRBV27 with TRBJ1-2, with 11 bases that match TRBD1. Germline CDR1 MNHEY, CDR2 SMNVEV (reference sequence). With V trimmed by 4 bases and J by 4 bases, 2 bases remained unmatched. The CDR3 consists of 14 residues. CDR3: CASSWTGGGYGYTF. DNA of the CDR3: TGTGCCAGCAGTTGGACAGGGGGCGGCTATGGCTACACCTTC.

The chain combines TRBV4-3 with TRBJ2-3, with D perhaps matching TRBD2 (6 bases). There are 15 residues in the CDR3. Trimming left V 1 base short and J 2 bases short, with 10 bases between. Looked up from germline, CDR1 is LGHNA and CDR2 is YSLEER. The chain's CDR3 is CASSQASEVTDTQYF. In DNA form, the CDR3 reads TGCGCCAGCAGCCAAGCTAGCGAGGTCACAGATACGCAGTATTTT.

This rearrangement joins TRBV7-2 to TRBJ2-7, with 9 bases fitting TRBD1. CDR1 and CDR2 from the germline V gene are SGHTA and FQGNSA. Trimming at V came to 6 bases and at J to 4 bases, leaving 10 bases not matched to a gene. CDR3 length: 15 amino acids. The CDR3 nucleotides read TGTGCCAGCAGATGGACAGGGGTGGGATTATACGAGCAGTACTTC. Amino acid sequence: CASRWTGVGLYEQYF.

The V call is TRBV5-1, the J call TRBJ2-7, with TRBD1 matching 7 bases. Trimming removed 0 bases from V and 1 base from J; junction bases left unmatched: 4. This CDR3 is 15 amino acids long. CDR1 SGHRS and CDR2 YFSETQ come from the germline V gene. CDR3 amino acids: CASSLGSGGSYEQYF. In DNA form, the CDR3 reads TGCGCCAGCAGCTTGGGTTCAGGGGGTTCCTACGAGCAGTACTTC.

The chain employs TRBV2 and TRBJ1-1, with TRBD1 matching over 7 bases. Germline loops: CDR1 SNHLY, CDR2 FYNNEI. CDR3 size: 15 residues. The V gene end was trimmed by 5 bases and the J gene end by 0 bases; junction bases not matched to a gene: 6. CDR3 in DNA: TGTGCCAGCAGTTTACAGGGGACAATGAACACTGAAGCTTTCTTT. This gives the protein CASSLQGTMNTEAFF.